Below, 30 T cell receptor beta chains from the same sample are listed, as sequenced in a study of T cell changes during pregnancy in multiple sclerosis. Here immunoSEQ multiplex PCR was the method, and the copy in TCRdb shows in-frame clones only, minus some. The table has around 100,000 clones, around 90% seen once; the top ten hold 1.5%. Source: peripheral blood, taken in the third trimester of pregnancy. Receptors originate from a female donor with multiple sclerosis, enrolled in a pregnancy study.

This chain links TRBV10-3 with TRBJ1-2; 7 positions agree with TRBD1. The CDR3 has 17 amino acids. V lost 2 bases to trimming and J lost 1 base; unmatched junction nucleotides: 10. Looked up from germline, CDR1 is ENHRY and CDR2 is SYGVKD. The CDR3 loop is CAISERGRFMLNYGYTF. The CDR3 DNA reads TGTGCCATCAGTGAGAGGGGGCGGTTCATGCTTAACTATGGCTACACCTTC.

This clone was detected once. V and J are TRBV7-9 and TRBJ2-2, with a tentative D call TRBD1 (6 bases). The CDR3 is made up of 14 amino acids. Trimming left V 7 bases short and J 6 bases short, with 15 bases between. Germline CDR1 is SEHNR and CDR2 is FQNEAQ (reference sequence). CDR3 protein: CASILQGLAGELFF. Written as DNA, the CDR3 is TGTGCCAGCATCCTACAGGGTCTGGCCGGGGAGCTGTTTTTT.

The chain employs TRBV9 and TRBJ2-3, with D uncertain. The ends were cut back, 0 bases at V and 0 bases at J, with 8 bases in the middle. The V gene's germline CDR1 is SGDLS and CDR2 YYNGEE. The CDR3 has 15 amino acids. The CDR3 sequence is CASSVAGTSTDTQYF. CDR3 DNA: TGTGCCAGCAGCGTAGCTGGTACAAGCACAGATACGCAGTATTTT.

Here the CDR3 DNA reads TGTGCCAGCAGTTCCTTAGCGGGAGGGCCCCAAGAGACCCAGTACTTC. Translated: CASSSLAGGPQETQYF. This sequence joins TRBV28 and TRBJ2-5; 11 bases agree with TRBD2. The CDR3 has 16 amino acids. Germline CDR1 MDHEN, CDR2 SYDVKM. Unmatched junction bases numbered 5, after V lost 4 bases and J lost 1 base. Variable domain in full (rest from reference TRBV28 and TRBJ2-5): DVKVTQSSRYLVKRTGEKVFLECVQDMDHENMFWYRQDPGLGLRLIYFSYDVKMKEKGDIPEGYSVSREKKERFSLILESASTNQTSMYLCASSSLAGGPQETQYFGPGTRLLVL.

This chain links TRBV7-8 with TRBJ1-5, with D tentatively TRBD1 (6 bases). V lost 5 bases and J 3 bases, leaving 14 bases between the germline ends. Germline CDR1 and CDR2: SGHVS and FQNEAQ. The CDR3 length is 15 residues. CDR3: CASSPIGGINQPQHF. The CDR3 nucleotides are TGTGCCAGCAGCCCGATTGGGGGCATCAATCAGCCCCAGCATTTT.

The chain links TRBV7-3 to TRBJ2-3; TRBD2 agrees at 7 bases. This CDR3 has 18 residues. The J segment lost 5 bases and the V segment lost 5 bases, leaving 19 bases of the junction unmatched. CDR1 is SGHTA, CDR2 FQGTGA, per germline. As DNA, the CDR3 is TGTGCCAGCAGCCCTGTTGGCGGGGGACTCATGCAGGGAGATACGCAGTATTTT. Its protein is CASSPVGGGLMQGDTQYF.

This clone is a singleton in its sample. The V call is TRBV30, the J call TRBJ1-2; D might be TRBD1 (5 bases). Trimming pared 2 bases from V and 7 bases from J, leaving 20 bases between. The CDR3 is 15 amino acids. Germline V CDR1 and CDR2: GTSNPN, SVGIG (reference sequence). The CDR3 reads CAWSPSVWGDGGYTF. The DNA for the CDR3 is TGTGCCTGGAGTCCCTCAGTCTGGGGCGACGGTGGCTACACCTTC.

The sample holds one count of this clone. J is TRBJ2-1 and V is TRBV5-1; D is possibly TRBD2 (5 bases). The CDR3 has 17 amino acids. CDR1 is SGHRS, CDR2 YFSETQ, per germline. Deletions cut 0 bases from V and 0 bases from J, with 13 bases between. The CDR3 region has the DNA TGCGCCAGCAGCTTGGAGGGCCGGACTGGCTCCTACAATGAGCAGTTCTTC. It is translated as CASSLEGRTGSYNEQFF.

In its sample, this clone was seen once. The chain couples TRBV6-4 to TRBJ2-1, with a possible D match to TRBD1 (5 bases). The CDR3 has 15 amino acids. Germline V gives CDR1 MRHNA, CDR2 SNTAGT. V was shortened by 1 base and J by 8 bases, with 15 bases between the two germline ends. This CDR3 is CASSDYPLGVDEQFF. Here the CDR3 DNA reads TGTGCCAGCAGTGACTACCCCCTAGGGGTAGATGAGCAGTTCTTC.

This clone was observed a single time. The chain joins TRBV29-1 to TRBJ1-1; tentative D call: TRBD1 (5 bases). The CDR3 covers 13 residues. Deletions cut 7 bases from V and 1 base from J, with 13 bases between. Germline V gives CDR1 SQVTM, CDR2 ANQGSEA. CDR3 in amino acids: CSAFGGENTEAFF. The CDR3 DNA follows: TGCAGCGCTTTCGGGGGAGAGAACACTGAAGCTTTCTTT.

The CDR3 DNA reads as TGTGCCAGTAGTATAAAGAGAAGAGGTACTGAAGCTTTCTTT. Amino acids: CASSIKRRGTEAFF. This sequence joins TRBV19 and TRBJ1-1; D call uncertain. The V gene lost 2 bases and the J gene lost 5 bases, with 12 bases spanning the gap. The V gene's germline CDR1 is LNHDA and CDR2 SQIVND (reference sequence). The CDR3 sequence is 14 residues long.

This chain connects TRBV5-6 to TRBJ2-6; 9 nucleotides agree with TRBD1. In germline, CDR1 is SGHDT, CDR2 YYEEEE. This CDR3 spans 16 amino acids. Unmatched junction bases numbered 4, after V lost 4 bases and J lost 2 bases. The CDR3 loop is CASSPGTGTGANVLTF. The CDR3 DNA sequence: TGTGCCAGCAGCCCCGGGACAGGGACTGGGGCCAACGTCCTGACTTTC.

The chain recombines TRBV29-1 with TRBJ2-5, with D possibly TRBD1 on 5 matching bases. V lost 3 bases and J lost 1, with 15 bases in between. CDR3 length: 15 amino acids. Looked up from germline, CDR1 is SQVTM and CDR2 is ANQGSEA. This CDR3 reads CSVDGARDTQETQYF. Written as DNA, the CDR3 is TGCAGCGTTGATGGTGCCAGGGATACCCAAGAGACCCAGTACTTC. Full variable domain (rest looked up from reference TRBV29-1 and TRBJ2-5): SAVISQKPSRDICQRGTSLTIQCQVDSQVTMMFWYRQQPGQSLTLIATANQGSEATYESGFVIDKFPISRPNLTFSTLTVSNMSPEDSSIYLCSVDGARDTQETQYFGPGTRLLVL.

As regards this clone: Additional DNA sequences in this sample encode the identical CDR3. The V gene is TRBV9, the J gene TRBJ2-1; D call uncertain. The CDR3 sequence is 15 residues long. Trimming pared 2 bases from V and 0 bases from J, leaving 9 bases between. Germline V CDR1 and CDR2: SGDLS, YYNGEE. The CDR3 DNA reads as TGTGCCAGCAGCGTTGGTGCTAGCTCCTACAATGAGCAGTTCTTC. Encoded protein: CASSVGASSYNEQFF. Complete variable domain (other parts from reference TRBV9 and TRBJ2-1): DSGVTQTPKHLITATGQRVTLRCSPRSGDLSVYWYQQSLDQGLQFLIQYYNGEERAKGNILERFSAQQFPDLHSELNLSSLELGDSALYFCASSVGASSYNEQFFGPGTRLTVL.

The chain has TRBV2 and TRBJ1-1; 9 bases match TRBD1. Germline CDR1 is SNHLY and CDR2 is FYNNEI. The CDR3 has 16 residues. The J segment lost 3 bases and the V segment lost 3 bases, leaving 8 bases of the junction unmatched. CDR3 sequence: CASSERQGGWYTEAFF. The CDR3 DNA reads TGTGCCAGCAGTGAGCGACAGGGGGGATGGTACACTGAAGCTTTCTTT.

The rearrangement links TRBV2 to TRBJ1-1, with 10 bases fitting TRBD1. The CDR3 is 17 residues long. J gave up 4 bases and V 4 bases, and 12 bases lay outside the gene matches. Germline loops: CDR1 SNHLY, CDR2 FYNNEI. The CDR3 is CASSVGTGAMMSTEAFF. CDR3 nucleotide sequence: TGTGCCAGCAGTGTAGGGACAGGGGCCATGATGAGCACTGAAGCTTTCTTT.

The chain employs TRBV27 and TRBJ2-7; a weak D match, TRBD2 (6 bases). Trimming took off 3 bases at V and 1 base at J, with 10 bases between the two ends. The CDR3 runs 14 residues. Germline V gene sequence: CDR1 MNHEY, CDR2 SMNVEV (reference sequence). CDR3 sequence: CASSFPGRSYEQYF. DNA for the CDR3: TGTGCCAGCAGTTTTCCAGGGAGGTCCTACGAGCAGTACTTC.

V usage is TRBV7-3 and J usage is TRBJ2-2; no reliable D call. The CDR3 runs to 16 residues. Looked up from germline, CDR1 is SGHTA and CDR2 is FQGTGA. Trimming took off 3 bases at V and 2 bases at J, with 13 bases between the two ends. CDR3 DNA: TGTGCCAGCAGCTTTTTTCCGGCGGCCAACACCGGGGAGCTGTTTTTT. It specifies CASSFFPAANTGELFF.

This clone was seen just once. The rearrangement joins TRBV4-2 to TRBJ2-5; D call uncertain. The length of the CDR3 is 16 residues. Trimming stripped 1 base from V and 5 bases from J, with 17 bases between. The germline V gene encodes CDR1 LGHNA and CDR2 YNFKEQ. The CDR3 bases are TGTGCCAGCAGCCAAGCCGACGGCCCTTTGGGCGAGACCCAGTACTTC. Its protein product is CASSQADGPLGETQYF.

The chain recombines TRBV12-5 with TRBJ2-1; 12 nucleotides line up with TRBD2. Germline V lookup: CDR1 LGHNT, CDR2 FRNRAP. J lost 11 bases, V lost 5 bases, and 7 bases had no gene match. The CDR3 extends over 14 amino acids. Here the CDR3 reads CASGGGTSGSKQFF. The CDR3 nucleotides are TGTGCTAGTGGTGGAGGGACTAGCGGGTCGAAGCAGTTCTTC.

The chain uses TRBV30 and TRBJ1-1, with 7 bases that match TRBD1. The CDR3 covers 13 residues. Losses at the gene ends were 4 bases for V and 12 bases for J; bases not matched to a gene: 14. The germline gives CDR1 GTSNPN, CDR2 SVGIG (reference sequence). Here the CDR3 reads CAWMGDLQGITFF. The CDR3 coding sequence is TGTGCCTGGATGGGGGACTTACAGGGGATAACTTTCTTT.

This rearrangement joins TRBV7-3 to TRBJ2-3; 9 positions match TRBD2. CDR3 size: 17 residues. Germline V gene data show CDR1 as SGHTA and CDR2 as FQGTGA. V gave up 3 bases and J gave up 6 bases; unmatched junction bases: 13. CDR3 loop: CASSFSPSGTLRDTQYF. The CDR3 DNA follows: TGTGCCAGCAGCTTCTCCCCTAGCGGGACCCTCCGGGATACGCAGTATTTT.

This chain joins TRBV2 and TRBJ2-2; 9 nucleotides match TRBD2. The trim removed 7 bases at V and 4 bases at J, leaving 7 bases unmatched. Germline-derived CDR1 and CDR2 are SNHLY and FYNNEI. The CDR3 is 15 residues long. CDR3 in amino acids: CASMLGSGGTGELFF. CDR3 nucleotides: TGTGCCAGCATGCTTGGTAGCGGGGGCACCGGGGAGCTGTTTTTT.

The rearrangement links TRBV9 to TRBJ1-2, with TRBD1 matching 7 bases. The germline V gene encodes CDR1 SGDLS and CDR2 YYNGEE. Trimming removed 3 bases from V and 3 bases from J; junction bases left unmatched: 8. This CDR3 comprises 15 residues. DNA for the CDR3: TGTGCCAGCAGCGGACCGGGACAGATTCACTATGGCTACACCTTC. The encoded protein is CASSGPGQIHYGYTF.

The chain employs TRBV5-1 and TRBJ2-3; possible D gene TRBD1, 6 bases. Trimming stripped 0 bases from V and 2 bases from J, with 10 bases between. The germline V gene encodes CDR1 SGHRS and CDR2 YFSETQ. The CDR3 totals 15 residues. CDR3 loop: CASSLGGPTTDTQYF. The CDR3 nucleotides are TGCGCCAGCAGCTTGGGGGGGCCGACCACAGATACGCAGTATTTT.

The CDR3 DNA sequence: TGTGCCAGCAGCCGGGACAGGCGAATCCATAGCAATCAGCCCCAGCATTTT. Residues: CASSRDRRIHSNQPQHF. The chain is built from TRBV5-8 and TRBJ1-5; 8 positions match TRBD1. This CDR3 has 17 residues. Germline CDR1 SGHTS, CDR2 YDEGEE. V shed 4 bases, J shed 0 bases, and the junction held 9 bases outside the gene matches.

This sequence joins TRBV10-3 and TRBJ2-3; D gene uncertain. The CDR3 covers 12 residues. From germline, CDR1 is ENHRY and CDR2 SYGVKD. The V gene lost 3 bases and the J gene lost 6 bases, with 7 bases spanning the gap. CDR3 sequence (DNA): TGTGCCATCAGTGAAACGGTGGATACGCAGTATTTT. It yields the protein CAISETVDTQYF.

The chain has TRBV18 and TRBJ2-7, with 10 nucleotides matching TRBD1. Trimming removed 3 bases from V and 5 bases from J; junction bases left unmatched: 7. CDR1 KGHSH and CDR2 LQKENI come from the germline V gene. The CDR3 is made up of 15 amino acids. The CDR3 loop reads CASSPLGQGGHEQYF. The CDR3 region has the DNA TGTGCCAGCTCACCCCTAGGACAGGGGGGCCACGAGCAGTACTTC.

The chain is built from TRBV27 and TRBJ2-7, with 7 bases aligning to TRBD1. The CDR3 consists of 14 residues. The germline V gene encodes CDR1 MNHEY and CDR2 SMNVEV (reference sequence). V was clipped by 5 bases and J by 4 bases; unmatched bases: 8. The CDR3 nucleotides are TGTGCCAGCAGTCTCGAAGGGGGCCGTTACGAGCAGTACTTC. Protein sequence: CASSLEGGRYEQYF.

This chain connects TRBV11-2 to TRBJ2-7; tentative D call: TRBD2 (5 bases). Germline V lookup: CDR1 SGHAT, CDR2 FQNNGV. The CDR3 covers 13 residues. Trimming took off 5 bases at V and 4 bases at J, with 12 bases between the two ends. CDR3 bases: TGTGCCAGCAGCGACTCCGGCGGGTACGAGCAGTACTTC. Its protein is CASSDSGGYEQYF.